This TCR beta chain was sequenced during a study of cytomegalovirus exposure and HLA in healthy donors (dated by TCRdb to 2016 to 2017). Background on the whole study: An earlier analysis of roughly 610 of the donors reported approximately 280 Gb of sequence data and 117 million unique TCR beta sequences obtained from about 179 million T cells. An early release covering roughly 640 HLA-typed donors comprised about 310 gigabases of sequencing data and approximately 80 million unique TCR sequences. The genetic ancestry cluster associated with self-reported Caucasian donors included around four fifths of the 300 to 400 genotyped donors. The study aimed to test whether cataloging public T cell receptors could reveal signatures of past pathogen exposure. Using immunosequencing, the study profiled T cell repertoires from 640 or so subjects and related those repertoires to cytomegalovirus serostatus. A separate validation cohort of approximately 130 different subjects was used in addition to the approximately 700-subject first cohort. To predict cytomegalovirus infection status, the study brought together high-throughput TCR immunosequencing, statistical association of individual TCRs with disease status, and machine learning. To study patterns of TCR occurrence, a later analysis re-analyzed previously published TCR beta repertoires from 666 donors and added high-resolution HLA genotyping. Rather than drawing on any new phenotypic data, the later analysis identified candidate immune exposures from TCR beta sequences and the way those sequences occurred across donors. In an earlier analysis of a few hundred of the donors, high-throughput TCR beta sequencing was used to judge whether each TCR beta V gene segment behaved as functional or pseudogenic. Donor age, sex, ethnicity and CMV serostatus were collected together with the repertoire data. A later genetic analysis used genome-wide SNP genotypes for 398 of the 666 donors, treating that subset as a discovery cohort. All discovery cohort repertoires had been generated using a single sequencing platform. HLA typing included class I and class II loci at four-digit resolution. The number of donors typed differed by locus, with roughly 629-640 for A, B, C, DRB1 and DQB1, 522 for DQA1, 600 to 610 for DPA1, and some 450 for DPB1. Four to six DR-DQ haplotypes were handled as single units for association and clustering, since linkage in the cohort was strong. On average, 235,054 unique TCR beta nucleotide sequences were sequenced per donor among a few hundred genotyped donors of the cohort, with roughly 18% of those sequences being non-productive.

Remarks on this clone: Its antigen is still unknown. Base qualities are not provided; no much larger clone lies one nucleotide away.

Overall study outcomes, separate from this receptor: In a later analysis, the rate of TCR association differed among HLA loci, with DRB1 alleles having the most associated TCRs and HLA-C alleles having the fewest. In a later analysis, HLA-associated TCR beta chains were found to be more clonally expanded and to have lower generation probabilities than equally common non-associated chains. Linkage disequilibrium might explain the correlated functional status among segregating V segments, but an unknown experimental factor could not be excluded. The 87-base-pair reads could not distinguish some IMGT-functional V segments, including TRBV6-2 and TRBV6-3, so those segments were excluded. A group of highly shared sequence variants was considered likely to be a technical artifact of the sequencing pipeline. Roughly uniform sequencing depth across donors was assumed in presence/absence analyses, although this assumption may not hold. Cytomegalovirus status was reported to be diagnosed by the classifier with high specificity and sensitivity in both the original and validation cohorts. Across donors, most TCR sequences were observed very rarely, whereas some public TCRs were present in many individuals. When HLA alleles, especially DR and DQ, strongly co-occurred, TCR associations were difficult to assign to individual alleles. A later analysis reported that several top co-occurrence clusters appeared linked to parvovirus B19, influenza, CMV and Epstein-Barr virus. A total of 150 or so TCR beta chains were listed by the study as associated with cytomegalovirus. Compared with the approximately 600-donor mean, donors in an Asian-associated ancestry cluster had fewer N-insertions in productive TCRs, according to a later genetic analysis. The authors suggested that the approach could potentially be extended to other disease states and immunological phenotypes. Only TCR beta chains were sequenced in this cohort, and the absence of alpha or paired-chain data limited detectable features. Because HLA typing was unavailable for some donors at each locus, only the typed subset was used in association tests. In a later analysis, most CMV-associated TCR beta chains were found to appear HLA-restricted, with HLA associations seemingly driven largely by CMV exposure. A further reported finding was that TCR beta sequences accurately predicted the HLA-A and HLA-B alleles for most subjects in the first cohort. At a false discovery rate of 0.05, a later analysis linked roughly 17,000 TCR beta sequences to specific HLA alleles. In vitro tests confirmed that a few of the cytomegalovirus-associated TCR beta chains recognize cytomegalovirus antigens. Broadly in line with IMGT annotations, most TCR beta V segments showed up in productive rearrangements about 87% or about 30% of the time in an earlier analysis of several hundred of the donors. For the cohort, immune exposure information was limited to CMV serostatus. A later genetic analysis associated a missense DCLRE1C variant with V-gene and J-gene trimming of TCR beta chains, and an independent cohort replicated the association. The earlier analysis of fewer than 750 of the donors excluded roughly 17 rarely observed V segments, including chromosome 9 orphons, because counts were too low.

Preparation of the library involved the immunoSEQ multiplex PCR assay. The multiplex PCR relied on a mix of 60 forward primers for TCR Vbeta segments and 13 reverse primers for TCR Jbeta segments. The CDR3 region of rearranged TCR beta genes was amplified from genomic DNA by a multiplex PCR assay. The amplified TCR beta libraries were sequenced on the Illumina HiSeq System as 87-base-pair reads. The source study handled its data this way. A later analysis counted 65 million to 90 million unique TCR beta chains across the 640 or so repertoires, and around 9.9 million of these chains were shared by at least two donors. A nearest-neighbor algorithm error-corrected the raw reads and collapsed the reads into unique sequences, merging closely related sequences to remove PCR and sequencing errors. To assign V, D and J gene segments, CDR3 sequences were aligned to IMGT reference sequences. For a sequence to be retained, at least a six-nucleotide match to both a V gene segment and a J gene segment was required. Rearrangements were classified as productive when the CDR3 lacked stop codons and remained in frame with V and J, and all other rearrangements were classified as non-productive. Following IMGT convention, CDR3 was defined as the stretch from the second conserved V-encoded cysteine to the conserved J-encoded phenylalanine. The earlier analysis of about 590 of the donors excluded sequences that lacked an unambiguous match to a single V gene segment. In an earlier analysis of roughly 600 of the donors, a V segment was called functional when productive rearrangements were above 56.7%, and segregating when the standard deviation between donors exceeded 5%. To diagnose cytomegalovirus status from the catalog of TCR beta chain sequences, a statistical classification framework was built. A later analysis assigned V and J genes by comparing TCR nucleotide sequences with IMGT/GENE-DB human TR gene sequences. In a later analysis, CDR3 sequences and most-parsimonious VDJ recombination scenarios were assigned using the TCRdist pipeline. In a later analysis, every TCR beta chain was defined by the combination of its CDR3 amino acid sequence and its V-gene family, and reads without a unique V-gene family were dropped. To address suspected cross-contamination and a sequencing artifact, a later analysis removed 592 highly shared, low-generation-probability nucleotide sequences. In a later analysis, a clonal expansion index for each public chain was calculated from normalized within-repertoire ranks of inferred template counts. In a later analysis, generation probabilities were computed using a VDJ recombination model fitted to out-of-frame rearrangements, and the results were checked against IGoR. In a later analysis, TCR-TCR, TCR-HLA and TCR-CMV co-occurrence was scored with hypergeometric tests, and a repertoire-size bias correction was applied to TCR pairs. In a later analysis, false discovery rates were estimated by permuting HLA or CMV assignments 20 times. A later analysis grouped co-occurring TCRs with DBSCAN, adding TCRdist sequence similarity when clustering within HLA-allele-positive subsets. Co-occurrence clustering excluded repertoires with fewer than 30,000 or more than 120,000 public chains, plus five with anomalous nucleotide sharing. TCRdb's version of the immuneACCESS table is confined to in-frame rearrangements and falls short of the full clone set. An unresolved V gene accounts for under half of the shortfall where checked; the remainder is of unknown origin. V and J calls and clone size are copied from that table; D and trimming were computed from the DNA. This sample is represented by tens of thousands of clones; 40% to 50% of them were singletons. Less than 2% of the sample is in the top ten clones.

The cohort consisted of approximately 690 healthy bone marrow donors. All cohort members were sampled while nominally healthy, although unrecorded immune exposures were likely present. The donor was CMV seronegative and belonged to the group of approximately 320 seronegative cohort members. Each donor provided a peripheral blood sample, and peripheral blood mononuclear cells were used for TCR beta sequencing. Genomic DNA extraction from the blood cell samples was performed with the Qiagen DNeasy Blood Extraction Kit. Sequences SSHAT (CDR1) and FNYEAQ (CDR2) are obtained from the germline V gene (reference sequence). The CDR3, cysteine through phenylalanine, is 18 amino acids long. Here the CDR3 DNA is all that survives: 54 bases in frame from base 1. Here V drops 5 bases and J drops 0 bases, and the junction holds 6 bases not matched to any gene.

The V and J segments used are TRBV7-7 and TRBJ2-1, and 14 junctional nucleotides match TRBD2. This clonotype was obtained from a woman between 45 and 65 years old in good health and CMV-seronegative. The sample comprised PBMCs. The CDR3 protein is CASSPTSGRESSYNEQFF. Read as DNA, the sequence is TGTGCCAGCAGCCCGACTAGCGGGAGGGAGAGCTCCTACAATGAGCAGTTCTTC. Reference TRBV7-7 and TRBJ2-1 genes cover what lies past the CDR3, so the full variable domain is GAGVSQSPRYKVTKRGQDVTLRCDPISSHATLYWYQQALGQGPEFLTYFNYEAQPDKSGLPSDRFSAERPEGSISTLTIQRTEQRDSAMYRCASSPTSGRESSYNEQFFGPGTRLTVL.